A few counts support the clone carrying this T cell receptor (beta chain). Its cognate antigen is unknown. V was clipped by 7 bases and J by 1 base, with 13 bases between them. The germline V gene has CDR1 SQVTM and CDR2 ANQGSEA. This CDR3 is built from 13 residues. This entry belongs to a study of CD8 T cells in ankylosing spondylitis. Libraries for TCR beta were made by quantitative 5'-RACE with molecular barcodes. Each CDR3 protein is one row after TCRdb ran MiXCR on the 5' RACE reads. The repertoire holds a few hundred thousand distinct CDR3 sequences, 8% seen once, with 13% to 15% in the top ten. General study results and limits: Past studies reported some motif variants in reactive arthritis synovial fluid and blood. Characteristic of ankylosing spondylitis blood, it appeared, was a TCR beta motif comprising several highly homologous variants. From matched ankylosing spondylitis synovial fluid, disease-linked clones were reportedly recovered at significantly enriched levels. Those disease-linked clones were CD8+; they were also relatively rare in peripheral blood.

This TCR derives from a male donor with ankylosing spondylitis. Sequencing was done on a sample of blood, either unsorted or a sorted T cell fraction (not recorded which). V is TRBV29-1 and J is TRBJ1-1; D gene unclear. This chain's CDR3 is CSGALSSNTEAFF. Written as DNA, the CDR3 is TGCAGCGGAGCACTATCTTCGAACACTGAAGCTTTCTTT.